This T cell receptor beta chain derives from a study of cytomegalovirus exposure and HLA in healthy donors. Trimming removed 5 bases at V and 10 bases at J, with 21 bases between. The CDR3 is 15 residues long. Germline lookup yields CDR1 SGHTA and CDR2 FQGNSA. Points from the study as a whole: Testing in vitro showed three CMV-associated chains specific for CMV antigens.

Points on this clone: Its specificity is unknown.

PCR primers comprised 60 Vbeta and 13 Jbeta primers. Here immunoSEQ multiplex PCR was the method, and the copy in TCRdb shows in-frame clones only, minus some. The sample lists 100,000 to 150,000 clones; about 82% were seen once. The receptor was derived from a boy between 5 and 17 years old in good health and CMV-seronegative. The specimen sequenced was PBMCs. The chain links TRBV7-2 to TRBJ2-1; D is perhaps TRBD2 (5 bases). The CDR3 DNA is TGTGCCAGCAGCCCCGGGGTACGGTCCAATGTCGAGCAGTTCTTC. It specifies CASSPGVRSNVEQFF. Full variable domain (remainder filled in from reference TRBV7-2 and TRBJ2-1): GAGVSQSPSNKVTEKGKDVELRCDPISGHTALYWYRQSLGQGLEFLIYFQGNSAPDKSGLPSDRFSAERTGGSVSTLTIQRTQQEDSAVYLCASSPGVRSNVEQFFGPGTRLTVL.